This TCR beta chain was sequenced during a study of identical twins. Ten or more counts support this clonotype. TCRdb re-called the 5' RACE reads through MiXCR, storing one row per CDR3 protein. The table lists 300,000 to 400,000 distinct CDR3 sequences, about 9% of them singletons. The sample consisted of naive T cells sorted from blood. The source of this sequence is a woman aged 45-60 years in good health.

The CDR3 nucleotides are TGTGCCAGCACCCTAAGCCAGGGGTGGCACGAGCAGTACTTC. Its protein is CASTLSQGWHEQYF. The chain combines TRBV12-3 or TRBV12-4 with TRBJ2-7, with TRBD1 as a possible D gene (6 bases). This CDR3 is built from 14 residues. V was trimmed by 7 bases and J by 5 bases, leaving 18 bases between them.